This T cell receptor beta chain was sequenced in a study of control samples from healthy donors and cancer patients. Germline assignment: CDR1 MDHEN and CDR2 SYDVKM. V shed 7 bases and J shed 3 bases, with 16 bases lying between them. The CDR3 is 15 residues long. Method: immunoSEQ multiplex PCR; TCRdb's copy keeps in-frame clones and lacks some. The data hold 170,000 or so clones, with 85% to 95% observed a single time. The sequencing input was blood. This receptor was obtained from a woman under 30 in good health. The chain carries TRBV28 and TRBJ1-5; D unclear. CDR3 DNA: TGTGCCAGCACCCCCATTTGGCAGACCAATCAGCCCCAGCATTTT. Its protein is CASTPIWQTNQPQHF.